The text below deals with one TCR beta chain. Its antigen is currently unknown. This entry belongs to a study of blood T cells in healthy people across ages. Findings and caveats of the study: TCR beta diversity was tightly associated with the proportion of naive T cells.

Primed by a sample-barcoded 5' primer and a J-beta primer mix, a second PCR proceeded for about 6 to 11 cycles. TCRdb re-analysed the 5' RACE reads in MiXCR, keeping a single row per CDR3 protein. The sample holds about 760,000 distinct CDR3 sequences, more than 20% seen once. Germline CDR1 is SGHRS and CDR2 is YFSETQ. The CDR3 has 15 amino acids. V gave up 3 bases and J gave up 0 bases, with 13 bases separating them. The sample was also reused in another study, on T cells of mothers and their children.

The chain combines TRBV5-1 with TRBJ2-7, with D possibly TRBD1 on 5 matching bases. The sequence was obtained from a boy aged 5-17 years in good health. Sequenced sample: blood. CDR3 in amino acids: CASSSRTLSSYEQYF. CDR3 sequence (DNA): TGCGCCAGCAGCTCTCGGACACTTAGCTCCTACGAGCAGTACTTC.